The 15 T cell receptor beta chains below all came from one sample that was sequenced in a study of response to subunit inactivated influenza vaccine. TCRdb re-called the RT-PCR reads with MiXCR, one entry per CDR3 protein. The table lists approximately 700,000 distinct CDR3 sequences, 11% to 15% of them singletons. This specimen consisted of PBMCs from blood, obtained approximately 15 days before vaccination. The receptors derive from a man aged 50 to 60 who received an inactivated influenza vaccine.

The CDR3, as DNA: TGTGCCAGTAGGGAATATCACAATGAGCAGTTCTTC. This translates into CASREYHNEQFF. The chain links TRBV2 to TRBJ2-1; D is unresolved. CDR1 and CDR2 from the germline V gene are SNHLY and FYNNEI. The CDR3 extends over 12 amino acids. Trimming cost V 9 bases and J 5 bases, with 11 bases left between them.

The CDR3 bases are TGTGCCAGCAGCCCCCGGGAATGGCGAGAGACCCAGTACTTC. Protein sequence: CASSPREWRETQYF. This sequence joins TRBV11-2 and TRBJ2-5; D possibly corresponds to TRBD2 (5 bases). V lost 5 bases and J lost 4, with 14 bases in between. Germline CDR1 and CDR2: SGHAT and FQNNGV. There are 14 residues in the CDR3.

This clonotype has a count of ten or more. The chain combines TRBV3-1 with TRBJ1-1, with a possible D match to TRBD1 (5 bases). This CDR3 has 14 residues. The V gene lost 5 bases and the J gene lost 1 base, with 11 bases spanning the gap. Germline assignment: CDR1 LGHDT and CDR2 YNNKEL (reference sequence). The CDR3 DNA reads as TGTGCCAGCAGCTCATTAGACAGGAACACTGAAGCTTTCTTT. Its translation: CASSSLDRNTEAFF.

This clonotype was found a few times. This may come from a read error, since a much larger clone is one base off. The chain recombines TRBV6-2 or TRBV6-3 with TRBJ2-3, with 11 bases aligning to TRBD2. CDR1 MNHEY and CDR2 SVGEGT come from the germline V gene. J lost 2 bases, V lost 6 bases, and 4 bases had no gene match. The CDR3 covers 15 residues. CDR3 coding DNA: TGTGCCAGCAGCCGGGGACTAGCGGACACAGATACGCAGTATTTT. Its translation is CASSRGLADTDTQYF.

As regards this clonotype: With a much larger clone just one base away, this may be a read error. Since no conserved phenylalanine or tryptophan closes the CDR3, a read error is the likely cause. The chain has TRBV12-3 or TRBV12-4 and TRBJ1-1, with D perhaps TRBD1 (6 bases). V lost 6 bases and J 4 bases, leaving 15 bases between the germline ends. CDR3 size: 14 residues. The CDR3 nucleotides are TGTGCCAGCAGGTCAGGGGTCCTAGGCACTGAAGCTTTCCTT. This codes for CASRSGVLGTEAFL.

The CDR3 region is CASKRGLAGGDEQFF. The CDR3 DNA reads as TGTGCCAGCAAGAGGGGCCTAGCGGGAGGGGATGAGCAGTTCTTC. This sequence joins TRBV6-1 and TRBJ2-1, with 12 bases that match TRBD2. The germline V gene has CDR1 MNHNS and CDR2 SASEGT. This CDR3 has 15 residues. V shed 7 bases and J 8 bases; nucleotides not matched to a gene: 9.

This clonotype was counted between two and nine times. The V and J genes are TRBV7-2 and TRBJ2-7; 8 bases match TRBD1. V lost 6 bases, J lost 2 bases, and 9 bases stayed unmatched. The CDR3 is 15 residues long. Germline lookup yields CDR1 SGHTA and CDR2 FQGNSA. As DNA, the CDR3 is TGTGCCAGCAGAAGGGGACAGGCGGAGACCTACGAGCAGTACTTC. Its protein is CASRRGQAETYEQYF.

This clonotype was counted many times. CDR3 nucleotide sequence: TGTGCCAGCAGTATATACAGGGGTACCGGGGAGCTGTTTTTT. Translation gives CASSIYRGTGELFF. V gene TRBV12-3 or TRBV12-4 combines with J gene TRBJ2-2, with TRBD1 identical over 7 bases. This CDR3 comprises 14 residues. With V trimmed by 5 bases and J by 5 bases, 5 bases remained unmatched.

This clonotype was counted a few times. The rearrangement uses TRBV2 and TRBJ2-3; no clear D gene. Deletions cut 10 bases from V and 0 bases from J, with 23 bases between. The CDR3 sequence is 17 residues long. Germline V gives CDR1 SNHLY, CDR2 FYNNEI. Here the CDR3 reads CATFGWGWPLSTDTQYF. In DNA, the CDR3 is TGTGCCACCTTCGGGTGGGGATGGCCCTTAAGCACAGATACGCAGTATTTT.

This clonotype was detected ten times or more. The chain has TRBV5-1 and TRBJ2-1; 9 bases fit TRBD2. The CDR3 extends over 14 amino acids. Germline V gene sequence: CDR1 SGHRS, CDR2 YFSETQ. Trimming cost V 6 bases and J 4 bases; bases outside gene matches: 5. The CDR3 bases are TGCGCCAGCACGCCTAGCGGGGATTACAATGAGCAGTTCTTC. Its translation: CASTPSGDYNEQFF.

This clonotype has only a few counts. This chain links TRBV5-4 with TRBJ1-2; possibly TRBD1 for D (5 bases). Trimming took 6 bases from V and 4 from J, leaving 19 bases between them. Germline V gene data show CDR1 as SGHNT and CDR2 as YYREEE (reference sequence). This CDR3 contains 15 residues. CDR3 DNA: TGTGCCAGCAAACCCGGTGGGACGAACGGCTATGGCTACACCTTC. It translates to CASKPGGTNGYGYTF.

This clonotype has more than one count but fewer than ten. V usage is TRBV3-1 and J usage is TRBJ2-1; D uncertain. V gave up 5 bases and J gave up 8 bases, with 13 bases separating them. Looked up from germline, CDR1 is LGHDT and CDR2 is YNNKEL (reference sequence). This CDR3 is built from 13 residues. The CDR3 protein is CASSKPPRDEQFF. The CDR3 coding sequence is TGTGCCAGCAGCAAACCACCTAGGGATGAGCAGTTCTTC.

The chain carries TRBV20-1 and TRBJ2-3; a weak D match, TRBD2 (6 bases). This CDR3 has 15 residues. Germline loops: CDR1 DFQATT, CDR2 SNEGSKA (reference sequence). V dropped 1 base and J dropped 3 bases, with 14 bases sitting between them. CDR3 nucleotides: TGCAGTGCTAGAGTCGGAGGGGCGGGAACAGATACGCAGTATTTT. Translation gives CSARVGGAGTDTQYF.

This chain links TRBV4-3 with TRBJ1-5; D remains unclear. This CDR3 is 13 amino acids long. V gave up 0 bases and J gave up 6 bases, with 6 bases separating them. The germline gives CDR1 LGHNA, CDR2 YSLEER. The CDR3 DNA sequence: TGCGCCAGCAGCCAAGATCCCGGTCAGCCCCAGCATTTT. It yields the protein CASSQDPGQPQHF.

The sample holds a few counts of this clonotype. The chain uses TRBV4-3 and TRBJ2-3, with no clear D. Germline V gene lookup returns CDR1 LGHNA and CDR2 YSLEER. This CDR3 has 17 residues. Trimming left V 0 bases short and J 2 bases short, with 15 bases between. CDR3 amino acids: CASSQDTGALDTDTQYF. CDR3 nucleotide sequence: TGCGCCAGCAGCCAAGATACGGGCGCGCTAGACACAGATACGCAGTATTTT.